This T cell receptor beta chain was captured by sequencing in a study of T cell responses to AZD1222 COVID-19 vaccine. Whole-study results and caveats: Donors were mostly white British, more females; clonal diversity possibly underestimated. Researchers took repertoire samples only after the peak T cell response had come. As reported, nearly half of all spike-specific TCRs target variant regions that are unmutated. Regions 160-218 and 743-854 held dominance among vaccine-associated CD4 TCRs, which spanned spike.

The table lists this clone with a count of one. Its antigen is unidentified. J gave up 9 bases and V 4 bases, and 2 bases lay outside the gene matches. Germline V gene sequence: CDR1 MNHEY, CDR2 SMNVEV (reference sequence). The CDR3 has 14 amino acids. Assay used: immunoSEQ multiplex PCR; TCRdb lists only in-frame clones, some missing. The sample consists of 100,000 to 150,000 clones, 90% of them appearing once. Sequenced material: peripheral blood, taken on day 0 of AZD1222 vaccination. The gene calls are TRBV27 and TRBJ1-6; the match to TRBD1 covers 11 bases. This TCR was recovered from an adult in good health. The CDR3 region is CASSWDRGSSPLHF. DNA of the CDR3: TGTGCCAGCAGTTGGGACAGGGGGTCTTCACCCCTCCACTTT.